Below, 18 T cell receptor beta chains from the same sample are listed, as sequenced in a study of cytotoxic CD8 clonotypes in ibrutinib-treated CLL. Clones were read by immunoSEQ multiplex PCR, and TCRdb kept only the in-frame ones, dropping some. Altogether fewer than 100,000 clones are present, more than 75% being singletons, with the ten largest covering approximately 5%. The material was PBMCs, obtained after 12 months of ibrutinib treatment. The receptors were sampled from a human donor with chronic lymphocytic leukemia.

The rearrangement joins TRBV21-1 to TRBJ1-1; TRBD1, the table's D call, was not compared with the DNA. TRBV21-1 is termed a pseudogene. The CDR3 totals 15 residues. The CDR3 sequence is CASSKDHRAHTEAFF. The CDR3 nucleotides read TGTGCCAGCAGCAAAGACCACAGGGCACACACTGAAGCTTTCTTT.

The chain combines TRBV5-1 with TRBJ2-1; D is perhaps TRBD1 or TRBD2 (7 bases each). There are 15 residues in the CDR3. The germline CDR1 and CDR2 sequences are SGHRS and YFSETQ. The ends were cut back, 0 bases at V and 9 bases at J, with 16 bases in the middle. The chain's CDR3 is CASSLAAGRGPEQFF. CDR3 nucleotide sequence: TGCGCCAGCAGCTTGGCCGCGGGGAGGGGGCCTGAGCAGTTCTTC.

This clone was observed a single time. The V and J genes are TRBV7-2 and TRBJ2-5; 7 bases agree with TRBD1. Trimming removed 7 bases from V and 2 bases from J; junction bases left unmatched: 7. CDR3 size: 14 residues. Germline lookup yields CDR1 SGHTA and CDR2 FQGNSA. The CDR3 loop reads CASTSGGGQETQYF. The CDR3 DNA reads TGTGCCAGCACCTCAGGGGGTGGGCAAGAGACCCAGTACTTC.

This clone was found once. The rearrangement uses TRBV6-6 and TRBJ2-5; D is possibly TRBD1 (6 bases). The germline gives CDR1 MNHNY, CDR2 SVGAGI (reference sequence). The V end was cut by 8 bases, the J end by 5 bases, with 9 bases between. The CDR3 has 11 amino acids. In nucleotides, the CDR3 is TGTGCCAGCCAGGGGTTGGAGACCCAGTACTTC. Residues: CASQGLETQYF.

V usage is TRBV27 and J usage is TRBJ2-5, with 7 bases that match TRBD2. V gave up 6 bases and J gave up 2 bases; unmatched junction bases: 9. Germline V gives CDR1 MNHEY, CDR2 SMNVEV (reference sequence). The CDR3 runs 15 residues. CDR3 nucleotides: TGTGCCAGCAGCCAAACTAGCGCAGAGCAAGAGACCCAGTACTTC. This encodes CASSQTSAEQETQYF.

This chain links TRBV30 with TRBJ1-2, with a tentative D call TRBD1 (6 bases). Trimming removed 7 bases from V and 6 bases from J, with 24 bases in between. The V gene's germline CDR1 is GTSNPN and CDR2 SVGIG (reference sequence). The CDR3 runs to 15 residues. The CDR3 is CAYEVAPGGGHGYTF. CDR3 sequence (DNA): TGTGCCTACGAGGTCGCCCCGGGGGGGGGCCATGGCTACACCTTC.

The chain links TRBV6-5 to TRBJ2-2, with 9 positions matching TRBD2. The CDR3 has 15 residues. CDR1 and CDR2 from the germline V gene are MNHEY and SVGAGI. After removal of 6 bases from V and 2 bases from J, the junction contained 4 bases not matched to a gene. The CDR3 spells CASRRLAENTGELFF. The CDR3, as DNA: TGTGCCAGCAGACGACTAGCGGAAAACACCGGGGAGCTGTTTTTT.

The J gene is TRBJ1-5, the V gene TRBV4-3; unclear D gene. V was trimmed by 1 base and J by 6 bases, leaving 7 bases between them. CDR3 size: 13 residues. CDR1 is LGHNA, CDR2 YSLEER, per germline. CDR3: CASSQAPSQPQHF. As DNA, the CDR3 is TGCGCCAGCAGCCAAGCCCCTAGTCAGCCCCAGCATTTT.

The chain employs TRBV18 and TRBJ2-3, with D perhaps matching TRBD2 (6 bases). Between the trimmed V and J ends, which lost 3 bases and 1 base, there was a span of 14 bases. This CDR3 is built from 16 residues. The V gene's germline CDR1 is KGHSH and CDR2 LQKENI. The DNA of the CDR3 is TGTGCCAGCTCACCTCCCGGGGGAGGAGGCACAGATACGCAGTATTTT. Amino acids: CASSPPGGGGTDTQYF.

The chain carries TRBV7-3 and TRBJ2-7; no definite D call. Germline assignment: CDR1 SGHTA and CDR2 FQGTGA. The CDR3 has 15 amino acids. V lost 5 bases and J 6 bases, leaving 20 bases between the germline ends. The CDR3 sequence: CASSPPPRCPREQYF. The CDR3 DNA reads TGTGCCAGCAGCCCCCCTCCGCGGTGCCCCCGCGAGCAGTACTTC. Full variable domain (rest looked up from reference TRBV7-3 and TRBJ2-7): GAGVSQTPSNKVTEKGKYVELRCDPISGHTALYWYRQSLGQGPEFLIYFQGTGAADDSGLPNDRFFAVRPEGSVSTLKIQRTERGDSAVYLCASSPPPRCPREQYFGPGTRLTVT.

The V call is TRBV11-3, the J call TRBJ2-7; D might be TRBD1 (9 bases). This CDR3 comprises 18 residues. The V end lost 11 bases, the J end lost 0 bases, and 29 bases lay between the germline ends. Germline-derived CDR1 and CDR2 are SGHNT and YENEEA. CDR3 region: CACPGGDRDPPNSYEQYF. In DNA, the CDR3 is TGTGCCTGCCCCGGGGGGGACAGGGACCCCCCTAACTCCTACGAGCAGTACTTC.

V and J are TRBV14 and TRBJ1-2, with TRBD1 matching 7 bases. Germline CDR1 SGHDN, CDR2 FVKESK. Trimming at V came to 4 bases and at J to 5 bases, leaving 10 bases not matched to a gene. The CDR3 is made up of 15 amino acids. DNA for the CDR3: TGTGCCAGCAGCCCTCCAGGGACAGCTACATATGGCTACACCTTC. Translating gives CASSPPGTATYGYTF.

The rearrangement uses TRBV18 and TRBJ1-2, with D maybe TRBD1 (5 bases). V was clipped by 10 bases and J by 8 bases, with 14 bases between them. This CDR3 is 11 amino acids long. CDR1 KGHSH and CDR2 LQKENI come from the germline V gene. CDR3 sequence (DNA): TGTGCCACCAGCAGGGCGGGCGGCTACACCTTC. Protein product: CATSRAGGYTF.

This chain uses TRBV15 with TRBJ2-1; 9 bases align to TRBD2. V trimming: 4 bases; J trimming: 8 bases; junction bases outside the gene matches: 12. The CDR3 covers 16 residues. Looked up from germline, CDR1 is LNHNV and CDR2 is YYDKDF (reference sequence). The CDR3 protein is CATSNGAGGVGDEQFF. CDR3 coding DNA: TGTGCCACCAGCAATGGGGCGGGAGGGGTTGGCGATGAGCAGTTCTTC.

The rearrangement joins TRBV10-3 to TRBJ2-7, with 7 bases lining up with TRBD2. There are 12 residues in the CDR3. Germline lookup yields CDR1 ENHRY and CDR2 SYGVKD. Germline trimming cut 6 bases from V and 4 bases from J; bases unmatched to any gene: 3. In nucleotides, the CDR3 is TGTGCCATCAGGACACTAGCGTACGAGCAGTACTTC. Its protein product is CAIRTLAYEQYF.

V and J are TRBV25-1 and TRBJ2-7; the D gene is possibly TRBD2 (6 bases). Per germline, CDR1 MGHDK and CDR2 SYGVNS. V lost 6 bases to trimming and J lost 2 bases, with 8 bases between them. CDR3 size: 12 residues. The CDR3 coding sequence is TGTGCCAGCAGCCGGGGGACCTACGAGCAGTACTTC. This sequence encodes CASSRGTYEQYF.

The chain links TRBV19 to TRBJ1-5, with TRBD1 as a possible D gene (5 bases). The V gene lost 5 bases and the J gene lost 0 bases, with 14 bases spanning the gap. Germline lookup yields CDR1 LNHDA and CDR2 SQIVND (reference sequence). The length of the CDR3 is 16 residues. DNA of the CDR3: TGTGCCAGTAGTGGCGGGACGGCATATAGCAATCAGCCCCAGCATTTT. Its translation: CASSGGTAYSNQPQHF. Based on the CDR3 plus reference TRBV19 and TRBJ1-5, the full variable domain is DGGITQSPKYLFRKEGQNVTLSCEQNLNHDAMYWYRQDPGQGLRLIYYSQIVNDFQKGDIAEGYSVSREKKESFPLTVTSAQKNPTAFYLCASSGGTAYSNQPQHFGDGTRLSIL.

This clone has just a few counts. V usage is TRBV6-5 and J usage is TRBJ1-6; D is ambiguous. CDR1 is MNHEY and CDR2 is SVGAGI in the germline V gene. Trimming pared 10 bases from V and 15 bases from J, leaving 16 bases between. The CDR3 is 11 amino acids. In DNA form, the CDR3 reads TGTGCCACCGGGTTGTCTTGGGGCCTCCACTTT. Amino acid sequence: CATGLSWGLHF.